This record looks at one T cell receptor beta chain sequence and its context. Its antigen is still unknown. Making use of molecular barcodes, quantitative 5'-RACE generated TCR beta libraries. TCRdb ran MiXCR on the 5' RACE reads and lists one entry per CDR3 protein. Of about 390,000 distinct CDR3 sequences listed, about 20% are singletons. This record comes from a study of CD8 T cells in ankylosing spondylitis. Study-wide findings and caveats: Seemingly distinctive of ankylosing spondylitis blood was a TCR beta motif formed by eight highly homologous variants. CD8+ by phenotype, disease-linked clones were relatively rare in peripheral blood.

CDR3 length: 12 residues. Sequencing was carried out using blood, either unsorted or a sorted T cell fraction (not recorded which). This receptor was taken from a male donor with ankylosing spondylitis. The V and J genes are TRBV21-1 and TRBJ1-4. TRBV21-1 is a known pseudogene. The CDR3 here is CATLGGDEKLFF. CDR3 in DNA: TGTGCCACCCTTGGCGGGGATGAAAAACTGTTTTTT.